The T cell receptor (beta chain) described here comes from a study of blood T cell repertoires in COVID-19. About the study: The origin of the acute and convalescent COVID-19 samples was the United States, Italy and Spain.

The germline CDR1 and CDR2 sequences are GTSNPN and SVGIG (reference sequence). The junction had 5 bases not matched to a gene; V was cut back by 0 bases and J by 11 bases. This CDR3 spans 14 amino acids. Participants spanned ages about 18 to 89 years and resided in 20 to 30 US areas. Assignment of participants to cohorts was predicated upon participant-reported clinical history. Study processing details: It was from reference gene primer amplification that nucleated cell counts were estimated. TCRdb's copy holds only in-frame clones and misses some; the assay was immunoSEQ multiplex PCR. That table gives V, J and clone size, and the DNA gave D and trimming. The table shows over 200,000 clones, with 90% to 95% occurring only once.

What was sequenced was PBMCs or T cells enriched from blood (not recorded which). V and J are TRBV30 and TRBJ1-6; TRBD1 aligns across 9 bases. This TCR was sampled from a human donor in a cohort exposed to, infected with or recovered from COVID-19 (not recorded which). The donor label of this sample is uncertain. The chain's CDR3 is CAWSVQGALTPLHF. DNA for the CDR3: TGTGCCTGGAGTGTACAGGGGGCGTTGACACCCCTCCACTTT.